This T cell receptor beta chain was identified in a study of cytomegalovirus exposure and HLA in healthy donors. Study findings and constraints: Analyses of presence/absence relied on an assumption of roughly uniform sequencing depth across donors. Per published accounts, TCR beta sequences correctly predicted the HLA-A and HLA-B alleles of most subjects. CMV serostatus was the sole immune exposure information available. Segments of the TCR beta V type were, in most cases, productive about 87% or about 30% of the time in an earlier analysis.

As to this clone: As yet, its antigen is unknown.

Deletions cut 4 bases from V and 0 bases from J, with 12 bases between. The CDR3 extends over 15 amino acids. Germline CDR1 and CDR2: MNHNY and SVGAGI (reference sequence). Primers: 60 Vbeta forward and 13 Jbeta reverse. TCRdb's copy holds only in-frame clones and misses some; the assay was immunoSEQ multiplex PCR. The data contain tens of thousands of clones, around 80% of them seen just once; the ten biggest clones take up over 6%. V gene TRBV6-6 combines with J gene TRBJ1-1; no firm D call. The source is a man in his forties or fifties in good health and CMV-seronegative. Material: PBMCs. The CDR3, as DNA: TGTGCCAGCAGTTCCGCCCCGGGTATGAACACTGAAGCTTTCTTT. Translating gives CASSSAPGMNTEAFF.